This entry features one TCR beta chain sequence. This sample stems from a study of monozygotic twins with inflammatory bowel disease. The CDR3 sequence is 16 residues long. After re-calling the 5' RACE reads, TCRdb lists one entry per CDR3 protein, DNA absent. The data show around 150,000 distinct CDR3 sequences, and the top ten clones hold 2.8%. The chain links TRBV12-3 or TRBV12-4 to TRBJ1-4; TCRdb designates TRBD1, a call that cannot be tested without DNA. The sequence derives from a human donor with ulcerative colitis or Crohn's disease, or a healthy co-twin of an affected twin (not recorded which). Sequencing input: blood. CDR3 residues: CASSLGQAATNEKLFF.